This T cell receptor beta chain was obtained from a study of cytomegalovirus exposure and HLA in healthy donors. Whole-study context: Caucasian-associated ancestry cluster membership applied to approximately 80% of around 400 genotyped donors.

The CDR3 is 14 amino acids. V lost 7 bases and J 4 bases, leaving 14 bases between the germline ends. The germline CDR1 and CDR2 sequences are LNHDA and SQIVND (reference sequence). Study-wide points: Being indistinguishable, some V segments were excluded, TRBV6-2 and TRBV6-3 among them. An analysis that came later showed most CMV-associated TCR beta chains appearing HLA-restricted. Versus the approximately 700-donor mean, an Asian-associated ancestry cluster reportedly showed fewer N-insertions in a later analysis.

The PCR had 60 Vbeta and 13 Jbeta primers. Here immunoSEQ multiplex PCR was the method, and the copy in TCRdb shows in-frame clones only, minus some. The sample shows 100,000 to 120,000 clones, about three quarters of them seen only once. In regard to this clone: Antigen unknown.

Material: PBMCs. The sequence derives from a woman between 55 and 75 years old in good health and CMV-seropositive. The chain carries TRBV19 and TRBJ1-5; D ambiguous. In DNA, the CDR3 is TGTGCCAGTACCCCCCGGAGTTCAAATCAGCCCCAGCATTTT. Translation gives CASTPRSSNQPQHF. Looking up the rest from reference TRBV19 and TRBJ1-5 gives the full variable domain: DGGITQSPKYLFRKEGQNVTLSCEQNLNHDAMYWYRQDPGQGLRLIYYSQIVNDFQKGDIAEGYSVSREKKESFPLTVTSAQKNPTAFYLCASTPRSSNQPQHFGDGTRLSIL.